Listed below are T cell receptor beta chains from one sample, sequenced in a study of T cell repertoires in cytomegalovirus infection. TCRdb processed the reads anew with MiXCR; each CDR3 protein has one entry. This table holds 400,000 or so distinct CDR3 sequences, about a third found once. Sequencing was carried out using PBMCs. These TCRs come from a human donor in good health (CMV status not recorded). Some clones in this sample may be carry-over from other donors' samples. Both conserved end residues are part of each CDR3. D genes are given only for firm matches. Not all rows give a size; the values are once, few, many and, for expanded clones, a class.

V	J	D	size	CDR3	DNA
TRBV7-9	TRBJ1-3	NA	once	CASSPPVKSGNTIYF	TGTGCCAGCAGCCCCCCAGTCAAATCAGGAAACACCATATATTTT
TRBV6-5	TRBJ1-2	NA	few	CASSLFDAGAQGYTF	TGTGCCAGCAGCCTTTTTGATGCGGGGGCGCAGGGCTACACCTTC
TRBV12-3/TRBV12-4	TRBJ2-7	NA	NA	CASGFGNSYEQYF	TGTGCCAGCGGTTTCGGAAACTCCTACGAGCAGTACTTC
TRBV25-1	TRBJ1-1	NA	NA	CASSGIGANTEAFF	TGTGCCAGCAGTGGTATTGGGGCGAACACTGAAGCTTTCTTT
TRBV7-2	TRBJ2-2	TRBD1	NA	CASSLEGGRLTGELFF	TGTGCCAGCAGCTTAGAAGGGGGCAGACTCACCGGGGAGCTGTTTTTT
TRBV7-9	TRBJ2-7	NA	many	CASSLTGLYEQYF	TGTGCCAGCAGCTTAACAGGGCTCTACGAGCAGTACTTC
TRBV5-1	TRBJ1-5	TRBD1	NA	CASSFGQGDQPQHF	TGCGCCAGCAGCTTCGGACAGGGGGATCAGCCCCAGCATTTT
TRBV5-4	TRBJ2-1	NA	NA	CASSQDRVINEQFF	TGTGCCAGCAGTCAAGACAGAGTCATCAATGAGCAGTTCTTC
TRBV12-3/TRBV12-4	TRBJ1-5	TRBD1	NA	CASSRTGVNKPQHF	TGTGCCAGCAGCCGAACAGGGGTCAATAAGCCCCAGCATTTT
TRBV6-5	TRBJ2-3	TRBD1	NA	CASSQIRDRATDTQYF	TGTGCCAGCAGTCAGATCCGGGACAGGGCCACAGATACGCAGTATTTT
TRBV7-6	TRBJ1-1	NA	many	CASSRTGLRTEAFF	TGTGCCAGCAGCCGGACGGGGTTACGGACTGAAGCTTTCTTT
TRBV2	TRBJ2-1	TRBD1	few	CASSKDRGPYNEQFF	TGTGCCAGCAGCAAAGACAGGGGACCCTACAATGAGCAGTTCTTC
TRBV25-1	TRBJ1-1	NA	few	CASSELAGVNTEAFF	TGTGCCAGCAGTGAATTAGCAGGGGTGAACACTGAAGCTTTCTTT
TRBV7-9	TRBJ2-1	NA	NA	CASSLTGLDNEQFF	TGTGCCAGCAGCTTAACCGGCTTGGACAATGAGCAGTTCTTC